This T cell receptor beta chain was captured in a study of cytomegalovirus exposure and HLA in healthy donors. The donors were part of the approximately 130-subject validation cohort, which stood apart from the approximately 700-subject first cohort. The study's findings and limits: The investigators catalogued 164 TCR beta chains as cytomegalovirus-associated. The TCR clusters that emerged in the first cohort tended, a later analysis found, to co-occur in the approximately 130 validation repertoires.

Germline V CDR1 and CDR2: MDHEN, SYDVKM. V lost 5 bases and J lost 0; bases outside the gene matches: 16. The CDR3 sequence is 20 residues long. As regards this clone: Antigen: not known.

Libraries were prepared by immunoSEQ multiplex PCR; TCRdb keeps only in-frame clonotypes and omits some of them. The sample includes 200,000 to 250,000 clones, about nine tenths seen only once; the top ten take 1.5% to 2.5%. This clonotype originated in a young woman in good health and CMV-seropositive. The sequencing sample was made of PBMCs. The chain recombines TRBV28 with TRBJ1-5, with TRBD1 matching 10 bases. The CDR3 reads CASSPPQRDRGVYSNQPQHF. The CDR3 DNA is TGTGCCAGCAGTCCGCCCCAGAGGGACAGGGGAGTTTATAGCAATCAGCCCCAGCATTTT.